The source of this TCR beta chain is a study of control samples from healthy donors and cancer patients. There are 18 residues in the CDR3. The germline V gene has CDR1 SGHNT and CDR2 YYREEE (reference sequence). With 6 bases clipped from V and 5 bases from J, the junction kept 22 bases outside the gene matches. This table comes from immunoSEQ multiplex PCR, and its TCRdb copy is limited to in-frame clones, with some not included. The sample carries roughly 86,000 clones, around nine tenths recorded once. This clone was found once. This sequence was found in a woman in her late teens or twenties in good health. The chain employs TRBV5-4 and TRBJ2-5, with 7 nucleotides matching TRBD2. Material: blood. CDR3 sequence reads: CASTSTWAQAGRGETQYF. In DNA form, the CDR3 reads TGTGCCAGCACCTCCACTTGGGCCCAAGCGGGACGTGGCGAGACCCAGTACTTC.